A single sample gave rise to the 26 T cell receptor beta chains below, sequenced in a study of blood T cell repertoires in COVID-19. Produced via immunoSEQ multiplex PCR; TCRdb's table is partial and in-frame only. The table has 40,000 or so clones, approximately 85% seen once. Sample: peripheral blood. These receptors were obtained from a man in his 70s with acute or convalescent COVID-19.

The chain recombines TRBV6-6 with TRBJ1-2; weak D call: TRBD1 (6 bases). The CDR3 is 13 residues long. CDR1 is MNHNY, CDR2 SVGAGI, per germline (reference sequence). V was clipped by 11 bases and J by 6 bases, with 19 bases between them. The CDR3 DNA sequence: TGTGCCGGAAAGACAGGCACGGAAAATGGCTACACCTTC. Amino acid sequence: CAGKTGTENGYTF.

The gene calls are TRBV28 and TRBJ1-5; D is uncertain. Looked up from germline, CDR1 is MDHEN and CDR2 is SYDVKM. The CDR3 runs 12 residues. V lost 5 bases, J lost 3 bases, and 5 bases lay in between. The CDR3 sequence is CASSELNQPQHF. As DNA, the CDR3 is TGTGCCAGCAGTGAGCTCAATCAGCCCCAGCATTTT.

This chain joins TRBV5-1 and TRBJ1-1; D is unresolved. CDR1 SGHRS and CDR2 YFSETQ come from the germline V gene. The CDR3 length is 15 residues. Trimming shortened V by 0 bases and J by 7 bases, and 16 bases separated the two germline ends. DNA for the CDR3: TGCGCCAGCAGCTTGGATCCGGATGCGGGCGTTGAAGCTTTCTTT. Amino acids: CASSLDPDAGVEAFF.

This sequence joins TRBV2 and TRBJ2-5; maybe TRBD1 (7 bases). Germline V CDR1 and CDR2: SNHLY, FYNNEI. V lost 6 bases and J lost 5, with 19 bases in between. There are 15 residues in the CDR3. DNA of the CDR3: TGTGCCAGCAGCAACGGCCCAGGGGGGCAGGAGACCCAGTACTTC. Its protein product is CASSNGPGGQETQYF.

The chain couples TRBV29-1 to TRBJ2-5; tentatively, D is TRBD2 (7 bases). Trimming took off 6 bases at V and 2 bases at J, with 28 bases between the two ends. The CDR3 extends over 18 amino acids. The germline V gene encodes CDR1 SQVTM and CDR2 ANQGSEA. CDR3 coding DNA: TGCAGCGTACCCGGGCCCAGGGGTACTAGCGCTACACAAGAGACCCAGTACTTC. Translating it yields CSVPGPRGTSATQETQYF.

This chain connects TRBV7-8 to TRBJ2-7, with 9 bases lining up with TRBD2. CDR1 is SGHVS, CDR2 FQNEAQ, per germline. This CDR3 comprises 16 residues. V lost 1 base, J lost 0 bases, and 4 bases stayed unmatched. CDR3 sequence (DNA): TGTGCCAGCAGCTTAGAAGGCGGGAGGGGCTCCTACGAGCAGTACTTC. As protein: CASSLEGGRGSYEQYF.

This clone was seen a handful of times. The chain is built from TRBV5-1 and TRBJ2-3; a possible D gene is TRBD2 (6 bases). The CDR3 extends over 15 amino acids. Trimming removed 4 bases from V and 0 bases from J, with 12 bases in between. Per germline, CDR1 SGHRS and CDR2 YFSETQ. Written as DNA, the CDR3 is TGCGCCAGCAGCGTGTGGGGGGATAGCACAGATACGCAGTATTTT. As protein: CASSVWGDSTDTQYF.

The chain links TRBV5-4 to TRBJ1-4; 7 bases fit TRBD1. V was pared by 4 bases and J by 6 bases, with 21 bases of the junction left unmatched. Germline CDR1 and CDR2: SGHNT and YYREEE (reference sequence). This CDR3 region has 19 residues. The CDR3 reads CASSRGQRSVLGQDEKLFF. The CDR3 DNA follows: TGTGCCAGCAGCAGGGGACAGCGCTCAGTCCTCGGGCAGGATGAAAAACTGTTTTTT. Full variable domain (missing parts from reference TRBV5-4 and TRBJ1-4): ETGVTQSPTHLIKTRGQQVTLRCSSQSGHNTVSWYQQALGQGPQFIFQYYREEENGRGNFPPRFSGLQFPNYSSELNVNALELDDSALYLCASSRGQRSVLGQDEKLFFGSGTQLSVL.

This chain uses TRBV30 with TRBJ1-4; no firm D call. The CDR3 spans 13 residues. The ends were cut back, 1 base at V and 4 bases at J, with 7 bases in the middle. Looked up from germline, CDR1 is GTSNPN and CDR2 is SVGIG (reference sequence). The CDR3 DNA is TGTGCCTGGAGTGCAGGCCTTAATGAAAAACTGTTTTTT. Translation gives CAWSAGLNEKLFF.

The chain links TRBV19 to TRBJ1-1; a weak D match, TRBD1 (6 bases). This CDR3 has 16 residues. Germline CDR1 reads LNHDA; CDR2 reads SQIVND (reference sequence). V lost 2 bases and J 0 bases, leaving 13 bases between the germline ends. The chain's CDR3 is CASSIPRGNLNTEAFF. CDR3 DNA: TGTGCCAGTAGTATACCCAGGGGAAATCTGAACACTGAAGCTTTCTTT.

This chain connects TRBV3-1 (or the pseudogene TRBV3-2) to TRBJ1-4, with a tentative D call TRBD1 (5 bases). Trimming shortened V by 4 bases and J by 8 bases, and 17 bases separated the two germline ends. The length of the CDR3 is 15 residues. Germline V gene sequence: CDR1 LGHDT, CDR2 YNNKEL (reference sequence). CDR3 in amino acids: CASSPPGVEGEKLFF. The CDR3 region has the DNA TGTGCCAGCAGCCCACCGGGGGTGGAGGGGGAAAAACTGTTTTTT.

This clone showed up just once. The chain combines TRBV19 with TRBJ2-3; a possible D gene is TRBD2 (5 bases). V was trimmed by 2 bases and J by 2 bases, leaving 8 bases between them. Germline V gene data show CDR1 as LNHDA and CDR2 as SQIVND (reference sequence). The CDR3 runs 14 residues. CDR3 sequence: CASSINGNTDTQYF. The CDR3 nucleotides are TGTGCCAGTAGTATAAACGGGAACACAGATACGCAGTATTTT.

This chain links TRBV3-1 (or the pseudogene TRBV3-2) with TRBJ2-2, with TRBD1 identical over 8 bases. Per the germline V gene, CDR1 is LGHDT and CDR2 is YNNKEL (reference sequence). The V gene end was trimmed by 7 bases and the J gene end by 3 bases; junction bases not matched to a gene: 13. This CDR3 has 17 amino acids. In nucleotides, the CDR3 is TGTGCCAGCAACAGCGCGGTAGGACAGGGACACACCGGGGAGCTGTTTTTT. Translated, it gives CASNSAVGQGHTGELFF.

The chain couples TRBV4-2 to TRBJ2-3; D unresolved. CDR1 and CDR2 from the germline V gene are LGHNA and YNFKEQ. V lost 1 base, J lost 0 bases, and 11 bases lay in between. The CDR3 length is 16 residues. The CDR3 here is CASSQGQATSTDTQYF. The CDR3 bases are TGTGCCAGCAGCCAAGGGCAGGCCACTAGCACAGATACGCAGTATTTT.

The chain joins TRBV24-1 to TRBJ1-2; D is unclear. CDR1 is KGHDR and CDR2 is SFDVKD in the germline V gene. The CDR3 length is 14 residues. V was cut by 3 bases and J by 2 bases, with 9 bases left in between. The CDR3 spells CATSDLGRNYGYTF. The DNA for the CDR3 is TGTGCCACCAGTGATCTGGGCAGGAACTATGGCTACACCTTC.

V gene TRBV7-8 combines with J gene TRBJ2-1; D may be TRBD2 (5 bases). The length of the CDR3 is 12 residues. Germline CDR1 SGHVS, CDR2 FQNEAQ. V was pared by 4 bases and J by 11 bases, with 12 bases between. CDR3 sequence: CASSSMDLQQFF. CDR3 coding DNA: TGTGCCAGCAGCTCCATGGACTTACAGCAGTTCTTC.

This clone was seen a single time. The V and J genes are TRBV19 and TRBJ2-1, with a weak D call TRBD2 (5 bases). Trimming removed 4 bases at V and 7 bases at J, with 20 bases between. This CDR3 is 16 amino acids long. Per the germline V gene, CDR1 is LNHDA and CDR2 is SQIVND (reference sequence). The CDR3 DNA reads as TGTGCCAGTAGTACCCTGACGGGGTGGTCAACGAATGAGCAGTTCTTC. This encodes CASSTLTGWSTNEQFF.

The chain employs TRBV5-1 and TRBJ1-4; D gene uncertain. This CDR3 comprises 14 residues. The V gene lost 4 bases and the J gene lost 6 bases, with 13 bases spanning the gap. Germline V gene data show CDR1 as SGHRS and CDR2 as YFSETQ. Written as DNA, the CDR3 is TGCGCCAGCAGCGTACAGTCATCGGATGAAAAACTGTTTTTT. Its protein is CASSVQSSDEKLFF. Together with reference TRBV5-1 and TRBJ1-4, the CDR3 gives the full variable domain: KAGVTQTPRYLIKTRGQQVTLSCSPISGHRSVSWYQQTPGQGLQFLFEYFSETQRNKGNFPGRFSGRQFSNSRSEMNVSTLELGDSALYLCASSVQSSDEKLFFGSGTQLSVL.

Only a few counts were recorded for this clone. The chain is built from TRBV10-3 and TRBJ2-5; 8 bases map to TRBD1. From germline, CDR1 is ENHRY and CDR2 SYGVKD. There are 15 residues in the CDR3. The junction had 7 bases not matched to a gene; V was cut back by 2 bases and J by 5 bases. The CDR3 protein is CAISEGQGAGETQYF. CDR3 DNA: TGTGCCATCAGTGAGGGTCAGGGGGCGGGGGAGACCCAGTACTTC.

V usage is TRBV5-4 and J usage is TRBJ2-7, with D tentatively TRBD1 (6 bases). This CDR3 comprises 13 residues. The V gene lost 1 base and the J gene lost 2 bases, with 7 bases spanning the gap. Germline V CDR1 and CDR2: SGHNT, YYREEE (reference sequence). The CDR3 nucleotides are TGTGCCAGCAGCTTGAAGGGGGCCTACGAGCAGTACTTC. The encoded protein is CASSLKGAYEQYF.

The chain links TRBV25-1 to TRBJ2-5; D ambiguous. Germline CDR1 is MGHDK and CDR2 is SYGVNS. The V end lost 0 bases, the J end lost 5 bases, and 16 bases lay between the germline ends. This CDR3 spans 16 amino acids. The CDR3 DNA sequence: TGTGCCAGCAGTGAATATGATCCTCTCGTCGAGGAGACCCAGTACTTC. Protein product: CASSEYDPLVEETQYF.

V gene TRBV6-2 or TRBV6-3 combines with J gene TRBJ2-1, with 9 bases matching TRBD1. Germline trimming cut 5 bases from V and 9 bases from J; bases unmatched to any gene: 11. This CDR3 region has 15 residues. Germline CDR1 and CDR2: MNHEY and SVGEGT. Written as DNA, the CDR3 is TGTGCCAGCAGTACTCCGGGACAGGGAGTTGGTGAGCAGTTCTTC. Amino acids: CASSTPGQGVGEQFF.

This chain connects TRBV7-9 to TRBJ1-2, with 7 bases that match TRBD1. From germline, CDR1 is SEHNR and CDR2 FQNEAQ (reference sequence). V shed 0 bases, J shed 2 bases, and the junction held 9 bases outside the gene matches. The CDR3 runs to 17 residues. CDR3 nucleotides: TGTGCCAGCAGCTTAGCGCGAGTACAGGGGCAAAACTATGGCTACACCTTC. Translated, it gives CASSLARVQGQNYGYTF.

The chain uses TRBV12-2 and TRBJ1-6; the listed D gene, TRBD1, was not tested against the DNA. TRBV12-2 is recorded as a pseudogene. This CDR3 region has 17 residues. CDR3 loop: CASRLISRGPKLSCLHF. The CDR3 nucleotides are TGTGCAAGTCGCTTAATCAGCAGGGGGCCGAAATTAAGTTGTCTCCACTTT.

The chain has TRBV5-8 and TRBJ1-2; a possible D gene is TRBD1 (5 bases). Trimming pared 0 bases from V and 6 bases from J, leaving 9 bases between. The CDR3 has 13 residues. Germline CDR1 is SGHTS and CDR2 is YDEGEE. The CDR3 spells CASSLARVNGYTF. In nucleotides, the CDR3 is TGTGCCAGCAGCTTGGCCAGGGTGAATGGCTACACCTTC.

CDR3 amino acids: CASSSLMTGSTGELFF. The CDR3, as DNA: TGTGCCAGCAGTTCCCTCATGACAGGGTCCACCGGGGAGCTGTTTTTT. V is TRBV6-5 and J is TRBJ2-2, with 7 positions matching TRBD1. The CDR3 sequence is 16 residues long. Unmatched junction bases numbered 9, after V lost 4 bases and J lost 4 bases. Germline V lookup: CDR1 MNHEY, CDR2 SVGAGI.